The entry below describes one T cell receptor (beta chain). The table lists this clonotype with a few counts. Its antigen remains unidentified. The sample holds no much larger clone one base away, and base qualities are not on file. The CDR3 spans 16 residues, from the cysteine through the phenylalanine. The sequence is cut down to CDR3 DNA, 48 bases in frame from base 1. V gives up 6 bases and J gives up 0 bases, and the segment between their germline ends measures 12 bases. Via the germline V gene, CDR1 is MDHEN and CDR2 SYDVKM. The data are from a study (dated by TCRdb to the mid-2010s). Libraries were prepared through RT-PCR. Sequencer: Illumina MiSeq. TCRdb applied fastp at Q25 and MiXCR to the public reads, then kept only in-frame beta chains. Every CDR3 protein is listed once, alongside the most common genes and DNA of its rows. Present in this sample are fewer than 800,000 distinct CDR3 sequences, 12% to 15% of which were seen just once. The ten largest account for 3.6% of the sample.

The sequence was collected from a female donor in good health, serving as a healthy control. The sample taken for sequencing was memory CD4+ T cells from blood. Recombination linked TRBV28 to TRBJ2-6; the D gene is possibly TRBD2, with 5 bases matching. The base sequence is TGTGCCAGCAGGATGACGGGGATCTCTGGGGCCAACGTCCTGACTTTC. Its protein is CASRMTGISGANVLTF.